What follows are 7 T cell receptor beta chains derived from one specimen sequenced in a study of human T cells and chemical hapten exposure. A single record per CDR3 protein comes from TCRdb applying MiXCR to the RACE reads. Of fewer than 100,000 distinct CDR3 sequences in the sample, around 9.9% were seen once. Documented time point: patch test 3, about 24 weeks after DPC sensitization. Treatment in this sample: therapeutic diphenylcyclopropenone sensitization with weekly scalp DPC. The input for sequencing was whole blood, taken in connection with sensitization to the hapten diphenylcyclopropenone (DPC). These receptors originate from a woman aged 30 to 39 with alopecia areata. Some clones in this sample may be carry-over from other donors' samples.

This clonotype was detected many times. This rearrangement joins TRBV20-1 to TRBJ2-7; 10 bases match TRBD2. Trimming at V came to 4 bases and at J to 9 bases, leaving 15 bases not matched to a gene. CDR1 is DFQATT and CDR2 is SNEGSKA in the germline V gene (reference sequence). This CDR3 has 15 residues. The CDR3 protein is CSATTGTSALTRQYF. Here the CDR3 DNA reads TGCAGTGCTACCACCGGGACTAGCGCTCTTACGAGGCAGTACTTC.

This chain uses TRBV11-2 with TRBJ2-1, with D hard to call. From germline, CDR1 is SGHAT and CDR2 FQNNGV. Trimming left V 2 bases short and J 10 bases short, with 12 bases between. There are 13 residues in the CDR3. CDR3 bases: TGTGCCAGCAGCTTATTTCTGGAACAGGAGCAGTTCTTC. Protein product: CASSLFLEQEQFF.

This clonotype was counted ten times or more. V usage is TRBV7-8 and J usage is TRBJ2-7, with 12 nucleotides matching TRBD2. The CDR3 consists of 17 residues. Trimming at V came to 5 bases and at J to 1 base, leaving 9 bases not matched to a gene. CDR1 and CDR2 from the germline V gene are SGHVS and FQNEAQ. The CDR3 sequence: CASSLRLAGVTSYEQYF. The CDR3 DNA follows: TGTGCCAGCAGCCTAAGACTAGCGGGAGTTACTTCCTACGAGCAGTACTTC.

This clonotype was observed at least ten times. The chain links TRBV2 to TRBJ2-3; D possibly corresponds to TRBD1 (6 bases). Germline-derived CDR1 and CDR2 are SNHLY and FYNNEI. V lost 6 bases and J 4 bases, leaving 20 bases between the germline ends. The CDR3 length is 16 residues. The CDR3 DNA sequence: TGTGCCAGCAGGGGACCGGGACACCAGATTTCAGATACGCAGTATTTT. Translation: CASRGPGHQISDTQYF. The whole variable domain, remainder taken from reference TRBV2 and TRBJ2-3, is EPEVTQTPSHQVTQMGQEVILRCVPISNHLYFYWYRQILGQKVEFLVSFYNNEISEKSEIFDDQFSVERPDGSNFTLKIRSTKLEDSAMYFCASRGPGHQISDTQYFGPGTRLTVL.

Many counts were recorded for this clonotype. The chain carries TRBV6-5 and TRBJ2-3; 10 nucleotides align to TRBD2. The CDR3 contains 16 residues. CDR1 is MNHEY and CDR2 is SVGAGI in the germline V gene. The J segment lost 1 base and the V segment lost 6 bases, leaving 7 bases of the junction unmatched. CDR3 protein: CASSSPSGGRTDTQYF. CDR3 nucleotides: TGTGCCAGCAGCTCACCTAGCGGGGGACGCACAGATACGCAGTATTTT.

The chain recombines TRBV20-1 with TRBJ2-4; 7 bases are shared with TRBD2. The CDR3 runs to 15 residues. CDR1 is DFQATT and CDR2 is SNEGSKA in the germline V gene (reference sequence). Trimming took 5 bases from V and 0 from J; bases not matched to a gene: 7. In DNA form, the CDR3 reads TGCAGTGCTTCTAGCGGTTATCTAGCCAAAAACATTCAGTACTTC. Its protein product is CSASSGYLAKNIQYF.

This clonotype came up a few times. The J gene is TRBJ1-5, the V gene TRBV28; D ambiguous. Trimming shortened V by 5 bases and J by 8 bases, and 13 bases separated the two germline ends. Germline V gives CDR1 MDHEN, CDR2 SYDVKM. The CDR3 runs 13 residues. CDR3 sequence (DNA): TGTGCCAGCAGTCCGGGAACCCGGAAGCCCCAGCATTTT. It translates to CASSPGTRKPQHF.